What follows are 15 T cell receptor beta chains derived from one specimen sequenced in a study of T cell responses to AZD1222 COVID-19 vaccine. Sequencing was performed with immunoSEQ multiplex PCR; in TCRdb, only in-frame clones are kept and a portion is missing. Of under 200,000 clones in the sample, 85% to 95% were seen once. The sample here was peripheral blood, taken on day 0 of AZD1222 vaccination. The receptors come from an adult in good health.

This clone has only one observation. The chain joins TRBV6-2 or TRBV6-3 to TRBJ1-5; TRBD1 aligns across 7 bases. V gave up 2 bases and J gave up 1 base; unmatched junction bases: 8. The CDR3 has 17 amino acids. Germline CDR1 is MNHEY and CDR2 is SVGEGT. CDR3 in amino acids: CASSYPQGVRSNQPQHF. Here the CDR3 DNA reads TGTGCCAGCAGTTACCCTCAGGGGGTACGGAGCAATCAGCCCCAGCATTTT.

The rearrangement joins TRBV5-1 to TRBJ1-2; tentative D call: TRBD1 (6 bases). CDR3 length: 14 amino acids. Trimming took 0 bases from V and 6 from J, leaving 12 bases between them. Germline CDR1 reads SGHRS; CDR2 reads YFSETQ. The CDR3 region is CASSLVQGGHGYTF. The CDR3 nucleotides are TGCGCCAGCAGCTTGGTACAGGGTGGCCATGGCTACACCTTC.

The V gene is TRBV19, the J gene TRBJ1-5; the D gene is possibly TRBD1 (5 bases). CDR3 length: 15 amino acids. Trimming removed 3 bases from V and 3 bases from J, with 12 bases in between. Germline CDR1 is LNHDA and CDR2 is SQIVND (reference sequence). The CDR3 region has the DNA TGTGCCAGTAGTATGACACAGGAGATCAATCAGCCCCAGCATTTT. Its protein product is CASSMTQEINQPQHF.

Written as DNA, the CDR3 is TGTGCCAGTAGTATACAGGGGGGTAGGTTCAATCAGCCCCAGCATTTT. As protein: CASSIQGGRFNQPQHF. The gene calls are TRBV19 and TRBJ1-5, with 7 bases lining up with TRBD1. The V gene's germline CDR1 is LNHDA and CDR2 SQIVND (reference sequence). The CDR3 length is 16 residues. The V gene end was trimmed by 2 bases and the J gene end by 3 bases; junction bases not matched to a gene: 7. The entire variable domain, with the rest obtained from reference TRBV19 and TRBJ1-5, is as follows: DGGITQSPKYLFRKEGQNVTLSCEQNLNHDAMYWYRQDPGQGLRLIYYSQIVNDFQKGDIAEGYSVSREKKESFPLTVTSAQKNPTAFYLCASSIQGGRFNQPQHFGDGTRLSIL.

The CDR3 DNA follows: TGTGCCAGCAGCCCCAACCCACAGATGAACACTGAAGCTTTCTTT. It codes for CASSPNPQMNTEAFF. The V and J genes are TRBV5-6 and TRBJ1-1; no reliable D call. V lost 4 bases and J 0 bases, leaving 13 bases between the germline ends. There are 15 residues in the CDR3. Germline V lookup: CDR1 SGHDT, CDR2 YYEEEE.

About this clone: The same CDR3 can be traced to other DNA sequences in this sample. The rearrangement uses TRBV6-5 and TRBJ2-7; a weak D match, TRBD2 (5 bases). With 2 bases removed from V and 6 bases from J, the gap between germline ends came to 8 bases. This CDR3 has 12 residues. Germline assignment: CDR1 MNHEY and CDR2 SVGAGI. The CDR3: CASSYPGSEQYF. In DNA form, the CDR3 reads TGTGCCAGCAGTTACCCTGGGAGCGAGCAGTACTTC.

The rearrangement joins TRBV5-1 to TRBJ2-1, with D perhaps matching TRBD1 (5 bases). The CDR3 contains 15 residues. V shed 0 bases and J shed 0 bases, with 7 bases lying between them. Germline CDR1 SGHRS, CDR2 YFSETQ. The CDR3 here is CASSLGGLSYNEQFF. CDR3 bases: TGCGCCAGCAGCTTGGGGGGCCTCTCCTACAATGAGCAGTTCTTC.

This chain connects TRBV5-1 to TRBJ1-2; no reliable D call. The germline V and J ends were trimmed by 7 bases and 6 bases, with 13 bases remaining between them. This CDR3 is 12 amino acids long. Germline V CDR1 and CDR2: SGHRS, YFSETQ. CDR3 region: CASADPGNGYTF. CDR3 in DNA: TGCGCCAGCGCTGACCCTGGGAATGGCTACACCTTC.

V and J are TRBV25-1 and TRBJ1-6; unclear D gene. Germline V gene data show CDR1 as MGHDK and CDR2 as SYGVNS. This CDR3 has 12 residues. Trimming stripped 4 bases from V and 10 bases from J, with 8 bases between. The DNA of the CDR3 is TGTGCCAGCAGTGGGGCGGGATCACCCCTCCACTTT. Translating gives CASSGAGSPLHF. Full variable domain (rest looked up from reference TRBV25-1 and TRBJ1-6): EADIYQTPRYLVIGTGKKITLECSQTMGHDKMYWYQQDPGMELHLIHYSYGVNSTEKGDLSSESTVSRIRTEHFPLTLESARPSHTSQYLCASSGAGSPLHFGNGTRLTVT.

The chain is built from TRBV12-3 or TRBV12-4 and TRBJ2-5; D remains ambiguous. This CDR3 has 12 residues. The germline V and J ends were trimmed by 3 bases and 1 base, with 3 bases remaining between them. The CDR3 region has the DNA TGTGCCAGCAGTTTTCCCCAAGAGACCCAGTACTTC. It translates to CASSFPQETQYF.

The rearrangement joins TRBV27 to TRBJ1-1, with 8 bases lining up with TRBD1. Germline CDR1 reads MNHEY; CDR2 reads SMNVEV (reference sequence). The V and J ends lost 3 bases and 4 bases, in that order; junction bases with no gene match: 4. CDR3 length equals 14 residues. CDR3 amino acids: CASSFDRGGTEAFF. The CDR3 nucleotides are TGTGCCAGCAGTTTCGACAGGGGAGGCACTGAAGCTTTCTTT.

This clone was observed a few times. This rearrangement joins TRBV5-1 to TRBJ2-3; 7 bases are a match to TRBD1. Germline lookup yields CDR1 SGHRS and CDR2 YFSETQ. V lost 4 bases and J lost 2; bases outside the gene matches: 4. CDR3 length equals 14 residues. CDR3 loop: CASSRTGDTDTQYF. DNA of the CDR3: TGCGCCAGCAGCCGAACAGGGGACACAGATACGCAGTATTTT. The full variable domain, rest sourced from reference TRBV5-1 and TRBJ2-3, is KAGVTQTPRYLIKTRGQQVTLSCSPISGHRSVSWYQQTPGQGLQFLFEYFSETQRNKGNFPGRFSGRQFSNSRSEMNVSTLELGDSALYLCASSRTGDTDTQYFGPGTRLTVL.

The rearrangement uses TRBV5-5 and TRBJ1-2, with D possibly being TRBD1 (5 bases). This CDR3 spans 15 amino acids. Trimming took off 3 bases at V and 0 bases at J, with 12 bases between the two ends. Germline assignment: CDR1 SGHKS and CDR2 YYEKEE (reference sequence). The CDR3 reads CASSSPDRANYGYTF. Written as DNA, the CDR3 is TGTGCCAGCAGCTCTCCTGACAGAGCTAACTATGGCTACACCTTC.

The J gene is TRBJ2-7, the V gene TRBV15; D may be TRBD2 (5 bases). V lost 5 bases and J 5 bases, leaving 25 bases between the germline ends. This CDR3 is 17 amino acids long. Germline-derived CDR1 and CDR2 are LNHNV and YYDKDF (reference sequence). The CDR3 coding sequence is TGTGCCACCAGCCCAGGCGGGTTAAGGGTTCTAATAGACGAGCAGTACTTC. Amino acids: CATSPGGLRVLIDEQYF. Variable domain in full (rest from reference TRBV15 and TRBJ2-7): DAMVIQNPRYQVTQFGKPVTLSCSQTLNHNVMYWYQQKSSQAPKLLFHYYDKDFNNEADTPDNFQSRRPNTSFCFLDIRSPGLGDTAMYLCATSPGGLRVLIDEQYFGPGTRLTVT.

This rearrangement joins TRBV27 to TRBJ1-5, with 7 nucleotides matching TRBD1. The CDR3 loop spans 14 amino acids. Trimming removed 5 bases from V and 5 bases from J; junction bases left unmatched: 6. Germline values: CDR1 MNHEY, CDR2 SMNVEV (reference sequence). CDR3 sequence reads: CASSPRTGYQPQHF. Here the CDR3 DNA reads TGTGCCAGCAGTCCTAGGACAGGCTATCAGCCCCAGCATTTT.